This record concerns one T cell receptor beta chain sequence. The data originate from a study of control samples from healthy donors and cancer patients. With 3 bases clipped from V and 7 bases from J, the junction kept 11 bases outside the gene matches. The CDR3 contains 16 residues. Germline loops: CDR1 KGHDR, CDR2 SFDVKD. Data came from immunoSEQ multiplex PCR; TCRdb stores just in-frame clones and leaves some out. This table has 120,000 or so clones, more than 85% appearing once. The material sequenced was blood. This TCR was sampled from a man aged 18 to 30 in good health. The chain links TRBV24-1 to TRBJ2-5, with 9 nucleotides matching TRBD2. The CDR3: CATSDTSGRRLGTQYF. Here the CDR3 DNA reads TGTGCCACCAGTGATACTAGCGGGCGGAGGTTAGGGACCCAGTACTTC.